The clone carrying this T cell receptor beta chain occurred many times. The antigen remains unidentified. The data are from a study of glioma-infiltrating T cells. Amplification of TCR alpha and beta CDR3 regions from RNA used iRepertoire nested multiplex PCR. Input was 100-400 ng of tissue mRNA or PBMC total RNA. MiXCR was run by TCRdb on the multiplex PCR reads, yielding one entry per CDR3 protein. The data contain tens of thousands of distinct CDR3 sequences, 20% to 25% of them seen just once; the ten biggest clones take up 6.7%. The V end lost 7 bases, the J end lost 5 bases, and 23 bases lay between the germline ends. Per the germline V gene, CDR1 is DFQATT and CDR2 is SNEGSKA (reference sequence). The CDR3 extends over 15 amino acids. Points from the study as a whole: Gliomas, especially low-grade, showed above-expected tissue-blood divergence; non-neoplastic patients showed below. Tissue and blood shared very few CDR3 sequences.

The source is a human donor with low-grade glioma or glioblastoma, undergoing nonglioma brain surgery, or in good health (not recorded which). The material sequenced was glioma tissue, nonneoplastic brain tissue, or PBMCs (not recorded which). The V call is TRBV20-1, the J call TRBJ2-5, with a possible D match to TRBD2 (6 bases). The DNA for the CDR3 is TGCAGTGTAGACGTCGGGAGAGGGAATTGGGAGACCCAGTACTTC. Its translation: CSVDVGRGNWETQYF.